The source of this T cell receptor beta chain is a study of Ad26.COV2.S vaccination and SARS-CoV-2 variants. Looking at the study overall: Of the COV1001 trial arms, the Ad26.COV2.S arm included the donor.

This CDR3 spans 15 amino acids. Germline V lookup: CDR1 SGHDT, CDR2 YYEEEE. V was trimmed by 3 bases and J by 0 bases, leaving 10 bases between them. Comments on this clone: What it binds is not known.

Regarding the study as a whole: TCR breadth and depth estimates may have understated total T cell responses. Spike-specific TCR breadth was greater after Ad26.COV2.S than placebo.

Treatment reported: 15 to 20 received Ad26.COV2.S at low or high dose, single or two shots; several received placebo; per-sample allocation not given. Following the first vaccine or placebo injection, samples were taken on day 63. Wuhan-strain SARS-CoV-2 spike was expressed by the Ad26 vector that made up the vaccine. TCRdb's copy holds only in-frame clones and misses some; the assay was immunoSEQ multiplex PCR. The sample has more than 300,000 clones; about 86% are singletons. The starting material was peripheral blood, obtained in a trial of Ad26.COV2.S vaccine versus placebo. The source of this sequence is a person between 18 and 60 years old who received the Ad26.COV2.S COVID-19 vaccine or a placebo. V is TRBV5-6 and J is TRBJ1-3; the D is unclear. CDR3 DNA sequence: TGTGCCAGCAGCTCCCCCCGGAACTCTGGAAACACCATATATTTT. Amino acids: CASSSPRNSGNTIYF. Combining the CDR3 with reference TRBV5-6 and TRBJ1-3 gives the whole variable domain DAGVTQSPTHLIKTRGQQVTLRCSPKSGHDTVSWYQQALGQGPQFIFQYYEEEERQRGNFPDRFSGHQFPNYSSELNVNALLLGDSALYLCASSSPRNSGNTIYFGEGSWLTVV.